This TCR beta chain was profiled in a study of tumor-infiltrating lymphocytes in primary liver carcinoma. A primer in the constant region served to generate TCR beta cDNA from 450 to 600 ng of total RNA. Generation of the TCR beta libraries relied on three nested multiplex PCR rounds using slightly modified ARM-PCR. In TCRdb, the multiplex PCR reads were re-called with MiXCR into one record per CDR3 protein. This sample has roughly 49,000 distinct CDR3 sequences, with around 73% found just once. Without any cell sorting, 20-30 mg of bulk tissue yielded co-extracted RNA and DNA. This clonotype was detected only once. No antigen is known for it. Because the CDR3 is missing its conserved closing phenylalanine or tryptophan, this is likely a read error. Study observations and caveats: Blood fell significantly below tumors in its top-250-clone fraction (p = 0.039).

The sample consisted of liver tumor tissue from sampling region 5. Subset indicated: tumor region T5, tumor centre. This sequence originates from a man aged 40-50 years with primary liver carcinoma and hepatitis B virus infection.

The CDR3 sequence: CASSAGGPNEQFS. CDR3 DNA: TGTGCCAGCAGCGCTGGAGGGCCAAATGAGCAGTTCTCC. This rearrangement joins TRBV11-1 to TRBJ2-1; maybe TRBD2 (6 bases). This CDR3 contains 13 residues. V lost 5 bases to trimming and J lost 7 bases, with 12 bases between them. Looked up from germline, CDR1 is SGHAT and CDR2 is FQDESV (reference sequence).